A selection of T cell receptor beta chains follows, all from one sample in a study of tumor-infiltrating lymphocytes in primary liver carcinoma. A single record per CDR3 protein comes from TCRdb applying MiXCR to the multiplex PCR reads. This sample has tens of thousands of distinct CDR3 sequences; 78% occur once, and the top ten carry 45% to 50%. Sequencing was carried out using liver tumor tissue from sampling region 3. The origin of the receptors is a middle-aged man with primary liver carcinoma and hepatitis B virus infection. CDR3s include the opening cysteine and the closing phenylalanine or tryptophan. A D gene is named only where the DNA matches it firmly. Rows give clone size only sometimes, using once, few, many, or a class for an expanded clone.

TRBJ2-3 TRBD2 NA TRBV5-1 CASSLGAGDWGDRQYF TGTGCCAGCAGTTTGGGAGCGGGGGATTGGGGAGATAGGCAGTATTTT
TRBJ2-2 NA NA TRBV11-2 CASSLSLGWANNGELFF TGTGCCAGCAGCTTATCATTAGGATGGGCGAACAACGGGGAGCTGTTTTTT
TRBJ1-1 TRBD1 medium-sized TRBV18 CASSPPRQGIAFF TGTGCCAGCTCACCACCGCGACAGGGAATTGCTTTCTTT
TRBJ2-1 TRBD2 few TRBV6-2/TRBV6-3 CTSTGVREGLRGNEQFF TGTACCAGCACGGGTGTGCGGGAGGGTCTAAGGGGAAATGAGCAGTTCTTC
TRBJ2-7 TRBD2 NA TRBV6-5 CASSGQQGLARSYEQYF TGTGCCAGCAGCGGACAACAGGGACTAGCGAGAAGTTACGAGCAGTACTTC
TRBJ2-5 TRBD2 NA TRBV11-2 CVSSQTPGGGIETQYF TGTGTCAGCAGCCAGACTCCCGGCGGGGGGATAGAGACCCAGTACTTC
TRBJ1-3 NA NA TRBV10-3 CAISESGVPFREEGNTIYF TGTGCCATTAGTGAATCGGGTGTCCCCTTTAGGGAAGAAGGAAACACCATATATTTT
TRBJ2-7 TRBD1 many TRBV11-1 CASSLGQGAYEQYF TGTGCCAGCAGCCTGGGACAGGGGGCATACGAGCAGTACTTC
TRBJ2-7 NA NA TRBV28 CACSMFAWDGEQYF TGTGCCTGCAGTATGTTCGCTTGGGATGGAGAGCAGTACTTC
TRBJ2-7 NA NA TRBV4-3 CACSQDLGRTSYEQYF TGCGCCTGTAGCCAAGATTTGGGAAGGACATCCTACGAGCAGTACTTC
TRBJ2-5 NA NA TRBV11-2 CTSSQSPGGGKEIQYF TGTACCAGCAGCCAAAGTCCTGGCGGAGGGAAAGAGATCCAGTACTTC
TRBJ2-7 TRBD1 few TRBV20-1 CSAIETGEDYEQYF TGCAGTGCCATTGAGACAGGGGAAGACTACGAGCAGTACTTC
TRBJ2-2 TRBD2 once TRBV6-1 CASSEHGREYTGELFF TGTGCCAGCAGTGAACACGGGAGGGAATACACCGGGGAGCTGTTTTTT
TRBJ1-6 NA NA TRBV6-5 CANSLRAVPPLHF TGTGCCAACAGTTTACGGGCGGTTCCACCCCTCCACTTT
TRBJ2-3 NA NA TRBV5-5 CAISLHQAPADTQYF TGTGCCATCAGCTTGCATCAGGCGCCTGCAGATACGCAGTATTTT
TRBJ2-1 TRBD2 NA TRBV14 CACSQSLAGNSEQFF TGTGCCTGCAGCCAGTCCCTAGCGGGAAACAGTGAGCAGTTCTTC
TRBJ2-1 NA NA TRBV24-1 CATGDSAGTSYDEQFF TGTGCCACCGGTGATTCCGCCGGGACAAGTTACGATGAGCAGTTCTTC
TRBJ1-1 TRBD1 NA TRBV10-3 CAILTGGSEALF TGTGCCATCTTGACAGGGGGCTCAGAAGCTTTATTT
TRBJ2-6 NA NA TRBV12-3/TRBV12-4 CASIAGTGSGTNVLTF TGTGCTAGCATCGCCGGGACCGGCTCTGGGACCAACGTCCTGACTTTC
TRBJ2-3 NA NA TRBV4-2 CVGSQGKGVTDTQYF TGTGTCGGCAGCCAAGGGAAGGGAGTGACAGATACGCAGTATTTT
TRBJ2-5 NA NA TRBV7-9 CASSSQGTGGGYQETRYF TGTGCCAGCAGCTCACAGGGGACTGGCGGAGGGTACCAAGAGACCCGGTACTTC
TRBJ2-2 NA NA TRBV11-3 CTRWGLRPITGELFF TGTACCAGGTGGGGCCTTAGACCCATCACCGGGGAGCTGTTTTTT
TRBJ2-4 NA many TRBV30 CAWSVALAKNIQYF TGTGCCTGGAGTGTTGCCCTAGCCAAAAACATTCAGTACTTC
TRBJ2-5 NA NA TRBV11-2 CDSSLARLALGKKETQYF TGTGACAGCAGCTTAGCGAGGCTAGCCCTAGGAAAAAAAGAGACCCAATACTTC
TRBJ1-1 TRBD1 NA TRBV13 CASILATGTEAVF TGTGCCAGCATCTTAGCGACAGGGACTGAAGCTGTCTTT
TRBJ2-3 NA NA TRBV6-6 CVSSHGTYVPDTQYF TGTGTCAGCAGCCATGGGACTTACGTCCCAGATACGCAGTATTTT
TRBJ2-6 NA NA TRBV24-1 CATSDPAGSGANILTF TGTGCCACCAGTGATCCAGCGGGCTCTGGGGCCAACATCCTGACCTTC
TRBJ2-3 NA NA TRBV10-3 CAISEPLRLMGTTDTQYF TGTGCCATCAGTGAACCCCTCCGACTAATGGGAACCACAGATACGCAGTATTTT
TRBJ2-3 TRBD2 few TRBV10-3 CATSGVAGSDTQYF TGTGCCACCAGTGGCGTAGCGGGATCAGATACGCAGTATTTT
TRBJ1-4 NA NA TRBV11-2 CASSLGGLDNEKLFF TGTGCCAGCAGCTTAGGCGGGCTCGATAATGAAAAACTGTTTTTT
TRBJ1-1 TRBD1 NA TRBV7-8 CASSLVTGDTEAFF TGTGCCAGCAGCTTAGTGACAGGGGACACTGAAGCTTTCTTT
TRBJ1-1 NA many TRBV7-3 CASSSGRGSTEAFF TGTGCCAGCAGCTCCGGTCGCGGGTCTACTGAAGCTTTCTTT
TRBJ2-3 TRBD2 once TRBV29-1 CGVSGTSGFTDTHYF TGCGGCGTCTCCGGGACTAGCGGATTCACAGATACGCATTATTTT
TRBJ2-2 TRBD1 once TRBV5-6 CTSSPGTGVTWELFF TGTACCAGCAGTCCCGGGACAGGGGTCACCTGGGAACTGTTTTTT
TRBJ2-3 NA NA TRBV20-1 CSARPPQAVTQYF TGCAGTGCTAGACCTCCACAGGCAGTTACTCAGTATTTT
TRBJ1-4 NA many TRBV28 CASSLSGAANEKLFF TGTGCCAGCAGTTTATCCGGGGCAGCTAATGAAAAACTGTTTTTT
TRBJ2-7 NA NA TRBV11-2 CASSRSNARGGEQYF TGCGCCAGCAGCCGATCTAATGCACGGGGCGGTGAGCAGTACTTC
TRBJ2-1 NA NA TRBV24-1 CATSDSAGTSYNEEFF TGTGCCACCAGTGATTCCGCCGGGACAAGTTACAATGAAGAGTTCTTC
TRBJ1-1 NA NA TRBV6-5 CACNQQGGTEAFF TGTGCCTGCAATCAACAGGGAGGCACTGAAGCTTTCTTT
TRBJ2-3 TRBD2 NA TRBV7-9 CASTLHLTGGTGTQYF TGTGCCAGCACCCTCCACTTAACGGGAGGCACAGGTACGCAGTATTTT
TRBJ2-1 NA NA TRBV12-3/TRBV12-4 CASSRTAGNLYSEQFF TGTGCCAGCAGCCGCACCGCTGGAAACCTTTACTCTGAGCAGTTCTTC
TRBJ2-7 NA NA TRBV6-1 CSSKERSSYEQYF TGTTCCAGCAAGGAGCGGAGCTCCTACGAGCAGTACTTC